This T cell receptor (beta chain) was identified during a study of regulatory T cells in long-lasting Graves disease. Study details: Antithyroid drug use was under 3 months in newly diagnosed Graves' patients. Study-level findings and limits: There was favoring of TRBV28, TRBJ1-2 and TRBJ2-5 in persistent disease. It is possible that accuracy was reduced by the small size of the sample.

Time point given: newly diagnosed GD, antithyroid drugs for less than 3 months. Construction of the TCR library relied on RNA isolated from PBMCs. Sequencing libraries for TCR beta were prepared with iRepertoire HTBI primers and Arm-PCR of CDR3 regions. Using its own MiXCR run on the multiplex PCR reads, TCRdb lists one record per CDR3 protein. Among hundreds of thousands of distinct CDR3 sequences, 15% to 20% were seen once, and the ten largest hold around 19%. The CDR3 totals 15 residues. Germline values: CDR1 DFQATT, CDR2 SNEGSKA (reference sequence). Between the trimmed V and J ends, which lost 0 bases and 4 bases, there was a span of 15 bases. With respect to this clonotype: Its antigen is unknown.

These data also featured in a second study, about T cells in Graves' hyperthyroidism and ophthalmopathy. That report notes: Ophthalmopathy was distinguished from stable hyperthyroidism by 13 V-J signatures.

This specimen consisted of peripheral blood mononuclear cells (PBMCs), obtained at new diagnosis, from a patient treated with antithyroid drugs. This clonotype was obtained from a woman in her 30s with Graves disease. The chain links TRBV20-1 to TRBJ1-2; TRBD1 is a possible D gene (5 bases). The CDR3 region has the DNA TGCAGTGCTAGAGAACCCAATGGGGCCATCTATGGCTACACCTTC. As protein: CSAREPNGAIYGYTF.